The 30 T cell receptor beta chains below were found in one sample sequenced in a study of blood T cell repertoires in COVID-19. The method was immunoSEQ multiplex PCR; TCRdb's version includes in-frame clones alone and lacks a portion of them. The sample consists of around 240,000 clones, more than 75% of them appearing once. The source material was peripheral blood. Every receptor here comes from a woman aged 30 to 39 who had recovered from COVID-19.

V is TRBV9 and J is TRBJ1-2, with D perhaps TRBD1 (6 bases). CDR1 is SGDLS, CDR2 YYNGEE, per germline. Deletions cut 4 bases from V and 5 bases from J, with 18 bases between. This CDR3 spans 15 amino acids. The CDR3 DNA reads TGTGCCAGCAGCCTTACTATGGACAGCCGGTATGGCTACACCTTC. This codes for CASSLTMDSRYGYTF.

CDR3 residues: CASSARRQGLNGNTIYF. The CDR3 DNA reads TGTGCCAGCAGTGCAAGAAGACAGGGGTTAAATGGAAACACCATATATTTT. This sequence joins TRBV2 and TRBJ1-3, with 8 bases that match TRBD1. Germline V gene sequence: CDR1 SNHLY, CDR2 FYNNEI. The CDR3 sequence is 17 residues long. Unmatched junction bases numbered 11, after V lost 4 bases and J lost 3 bases.

A remark on this clone: The sample holds other DNA sequences that translate to the same CDR3. The J gene is TRBJ2-7, the V gene TRBV3-1 (or the pseudogene TRBV3-2); D is ambiguous. The CDR3 extends over 14 amino acids. In germline, CDR1 is LGHDT, CDR2 YNNKEL (reference sequence). V dropped 3 bases and J dropped 2 bases, with 11 bases sitting between them. The CDR3 DNA sequence: TGTGCCAGCAGCCACCGAACTGGAGCCTACGAGCAGTACTTC. This sequence encodes CASSHRTGAYEQYF.

This rearrangement joins TRBV21-1 to TRBJ1-1; the table's D gene call, TRBD1, was not cross checked with the DNA. TRBV21-1 is noted as a pseudogene. The CDR3 extends over 16 amino acids. The CDR3 spells CASSISPGERNTEAFF. CDR3 sequence (DNA): TGTGCCAGCAGCATCAGCCCAGGGGAAAGGAACACTGAAGCTTTCTTT.

The V call is TRBV20-1, the J call TRBJ1-1; D not resolved. V lost 3 bases and J lost 4, with 12 bases in between. Germline V gives CDR1 DFQATT, CDR2 SNEGSKA (reference sequence). The CDR3 is 13 amino acids. This chain's CDR3 is CSASEGGGTEAFF. CDR3 coding DNA: TGCAGTGCTAGTGAGGGTGGCGGCACTGAAGCTTTCTTT.

The chain's CDR3 is CATSSHRYSNQPQHF. The CDR3 DNA sequence: TGTGCCACCAGCAGCCACAGGTATAGCAATCAGCCCCAGCATTTT. V is TRBV15 and J is TRBJ1-5, with D possibly TRBD1 on 5 matching bases. Germline loops: CDR1 LNHNV, CDR2 YYDKDF (reference sequence). V gave up 3 bases and J gave up 0 bases, with 9 bases separating them. This CDR3 contains 15 residues.

The chain joins TRBV6-5 to TRBJ1-1; TRBD1 agrees at 7 bases. Germline V CDR1 and CDR2: MNHEY, SVGAGI. The CDR3 runs 13 residues. With V trimmed by 6 bases and J by 9 bases, 10 bases remained unmatched. CDR3: CASSHGQAVQAFF. DNA for the CDR3: TGTGCCAGCAGCCACGGACAGGCGGTTCAAGCTTTCTTT.

This clone was seen a single time. The rearrangement joins TRBV2 to TRBJ1-2; perhaps TRBD1 as D (5 bases). Germline V lookup: CDR1 SNHLY, CDR2 FYNNEI. V gave up 3 bases and J gave up 6 bases, with 14 bases separating them. The CDR3 is made up of 14 amino acids. CDR3 sequence reads: CASSEGRGRDGYTF. Here the CDR3 DNA reads TGTGCCAGCAGTGAGGGGAGGGGCAGGGATGGCTACACCTTC.

This clone was counted a single time. CDR3 nucleotide sequence: TGTGCCAGCAGTACACAGGGGTTCCTAGCGGGGGGATCCCTCACCGGGGAGCTGTTTTTT. Protein sequence: CASSTQGFLAGGSLTGELFF. The chain combines TRBV2 with TRBJ2-2, with TRBD2 matching over 11 bases. This CDR3 is built from 20 residues. CDR1 SNHLY and CDR2 FYNNEI come from the germline V gene. V was pared by 5 bases and J by 4 bases, with 18 bases of the junction left unmatched.

The rearrangement uses TRBV5-1 and TRBJ1-1; 8 bases fit TRBD1. V shed 4 bases, J shed 8 bases, and the junction held 10 bases outside the gene matches. There are 14 residues in the CDR3. Germline loops: CDR1 SGHRS, CDR2 YFSETQ. The CDR3 here is CASSLPDREAEAFF. The CDR3 region has the DNA TGCGCCAGCAGCCTCCCGGACAGGGAAGCCGAAGCTTTCTTT.

The rearrangement links TRBV6-2 or TRBV6-3 to TRBJ2-7, with 8 bases fitting TRBD2. Germline V gene lookup returns CDR1 MNHEY and CDR2 SVGEGT. This CDR3 is built from 17 residues. With 3 bases clipped from V and 2 bases from J, the junction kept 12 bases outside the gene matches. The CDR3 reads CASSYLVERGPPYEQYF. The CDR3 nucleotides are TGTGCCAGCAGTTATTTGGTGGAGCGGGGGCCACCCTACGAGCAGTACTTC.

This chain links TRBV20-1 with TRBJ1-1; no definite D call. Deletions cut 2 bases from V and 6 bases from J, with 7 bases between. Germline-derived CDR1 and CDR2 are DFQATT and SNEGSKA (reference sequence). There are 11 residues in the CDR3. The CDR3 bases are TGCAGTGCTAGAACTGCCCCTGAAGCTTTCTTT. Protein: CSARTAPEAFF.

A few counts support this clone. This chain connects TRBV6-5 to TRBJ1-2; weak D call: TRBD1 (6 bases). The CDR3 is made up of 14 amino acids. Germline CDR1 reads MNHEY; CDR2 reads SVGAGI. The V end lost 6 bases, the J end lost 4 bases, and 15 bases lay between the germline ends. In nucleotides, the CDR3 is TGTGCCAGCAGATCAAAAGGGGGGGGCTATGGCTACACCTTC. Protein: CASRSKGGGYGYTF.

The chain combines TRBV4-1 with TRBJ2-5, with TRBD1 as a possible D gene (6 bases). Germline V gene sequence: CDR1 MGHRA, CDR2 YSYEKL. V was pared by 0 bases and J by 10 bases, with 24 bases between. The CDR3 has 17 residues. The CDR3 DNA is TGCGCCAGCAGCCAAGATCGGAAAGGGACAACAAGTTTTGTCCAGTACTTC. Translation: CASSQDRKGTTSFVQYF.

The rearrangement uses TRBV5-1 and TRBJ2-3, with D maybe TRBD2 (5 bases). Trimming took off 1 base at V and 3 bases at J, with 15 bases between the two ends. In germline, CDR1 is SGHRS, CDR2 YFSETQ. This CDR3 region has 16 residues. CDR3 coding DNA: TGCGCCAGCAGCTTGAACTCAGGAGGAAGGACAGATACGCAGTATTTT. Amino acid sequence: CASSLNSGGRTDTQYF.

CDR3 residues: CATRTGVVGELFF. CDR3 sequence (DNA): TGTGCCACCAGGACAGGGGTGGTCGGGGAGCTGTTTTTT. This chain connects TRBV7-9 to TRBJ2-2; 9 nucleotides line up with TRBD1. Per germline, CDR1 SEHNR and CDR2 FQNEAQ (reference sequence). V lost 10 bases to trimming and J lost 7 bases; unmatched junction nucleotides: 7. The CDR3 spans 13 residues.

The chain recombines TRBV5-1 with TRBJ2-5, with D tentatively TRBD2 (5 bases). The germline CDR1 and CDR2 sequences are SGHRS and YFSETQ. The CDR3 consists of 15 residues. Trimming left V 0 bases short and J 5 bases short, with 14 bases between. CDR3 sequence (DNA): TGCGCCAGCAGCTTGGGGGTGGGAGATCGGGAGACCCAGTACTTC. Its protein product is CASSLGVGDRETQYF.

This clone appeared once. The rearrangement joins TRBV9 to TRBJ2-1, with a tentative D call TRBD1 (6 bases). Trimming pared 5 bases from V and 4 bases from J, leaving 16 bases between. There are 15 residues in the CDR3. Germline V gene sequence: CDR1 SGDLS, CDR2 YYNGEE. The CDR3 nucleotides read TGTGCCAGCAGTGTGTCCGGGACACAGTACAATGAGCAGTTCTTC. Translation gives CASSVSGTQYNEQFF.

This clone was counted only a few times. This chain links TRBV29-1 with TRBJ2-1; 11 bases match TRBD2. The CDR3 consists of 14 residues. The ends lost 7 bases at V and 3 bases at J; junction bases unmatched: 5. Looked up from germline, CDR1 is SQVTM and CDR2 is ANQGSEA. The CDR3 coding sequence is TGCAGCGCCCTAGCGGGGGGTAACTACAATGAGCAGTTCTTC. The encoded protein is CSALAGGNYNEQFF.

This clone was found a few times. Other DNA sequences in the same sample also yield this CDR3. The rearrangement links TRBV5-1 to TRBJ1-5, with 11 bases aligning to TRBD1. This CDR3 contains 14 residues. The germline V gene encodes CDR1 SGHRS and CDR2 YFSETQ. V dropped 4 bases and J dropped 5; count of bases not matched to a gene: 2. CDR3 residues: CASSPGQGDQPQHF. For the CDR3, the DNA is TGCGCCAGCAGCCCGGGACAGGGGGATCAGCCCCAGCATTTT. Using reference TRBV5-1 and TRBJ1-5 for the parts outside the CDR3, the full variable domain is KAGVTQTPRYLIKTRGQQVTLSCSPISGHRSVSWYQQTPGQGLQFLFEYFSETQRNKGNFPGRFSGRQFSNSRSEMNVSTLELGDSALYLCASSPGQGDQPQHFGDGTRLSIL.

This clone has a single count. The chain couples TRBV7-2 to TRBJ2-5, with 8 bases that match TRBD2. Losses at the gene ends were 5 bases for V and 5 bases for J; bases not matched to a gene: 10. CDR3 length equals 15 residues. The germline CDR1 and CDR2 sequences are SGHTA and FQGNSA. The CDR3 nucleotides are TGTGCCAGCAGCAAAACCGGGACTAGTGCTGAGACCCAGTACTTC. Encoded protein: CASSKTGTSAETQYF.

V is TRBV6-2 or TRBV6-3 and J is TRBJ2-1; TRBD2 agrees at 10 bases. The germline gives CDR1 MNHEY, CDR2 SVGEGT. Trimming cost V 0 bases and J 3 bases; bases outside gene matches: 8. The CDR3 has 18 residues. The chain's CDR3 is CASSYSPAGGPNYNEQFF. CDR3 nucleotide sequence: TGTGCCAGCAGTTACTCACCAGCGGGGGGGCCAAACTACAATGAGCAGTTCTTC.

The chain uses TRBV6-5 and TRBJ1-4; weak D call: TRBD1 (5 bases). In germline, CDR1 is MNHEY, CDR2 SVGAGI. The CDR3 is made up of 15 amino acids. The V end lost 4 bases, the J end lost 6 bases, and 15 bases lay between the germline ends. The CDR3 here is CASSSQGQGYEKLFF. The CDR3 DNA reads as TGTGCCAGCAGTTCTCAGGGCCAGGGATATGAAAAACTGTTTTTT.

CDR3 region: CASSSRKQGYTEAFF. CDR3 sequence (DNA): TGTGCCAGCAGTAGCCGTAAACAGGGATACACTGAAGCTTTCTTT. The genes are TRBV6-5 and TRBJ1-1; perhaps TRBD1 as D (6 bases). Per the germline V gene, CDR1 is MNHEY and CDR2 is SVGAGI. The CDR3 spans 15 residues. Trimming pared 5 bases from V and 3 bases from J, leaving 16 bases between.

The gene calls are TRBV4-2 and TRBJ2-2; 10 nucleotides agree with TRBD2. Germline V gene lookup returns CDR1 LGHNA and CDR2 YNFKEQ. After removal of 0 bases from V and 7 bases from J, the junction contained 8 bases not matched to a gene. The CDR3 length is 17 residues. CDR3 sequence: CASSQESASGGLGELFF. The DNA of the CDR3 is TGTGCCAGCAGCCAAGAGTCTGCTAGCGGGGGCCTCGGGGAGCTGTTTTTT.

The genes are TRBV27 and TRBJ2-6, with a possible D match to TRBD1 (6 bases). Germline V gives CDR1 MNHEY, CDR2 SMNVEV (reference sequence). The CDR3 totals 17 residues. Trimming pared 2 bases from V and 0 bases from J, leaving 11 bases between. The CDR3 loop is CASSLGTPGSGANVLTF. CDR3 coding DNA: TGTGCCAGCAGTTTAGGGACACCCGGCTCTGGGGCCAACGTCCTGACTTTC.

This rearrangement joins TRBV12-3 or TRBV12-4 to TRBJ1-2, with TRBD1 matching over 7 bases. This CDR3 region has 13 residues. Trimming at V came to 2 bases and at J to 7 bases, leaving 4 bases not matched to a gene. CDR3 coding DNA: TGTGCCAGCAGTTTAAAGGGGGCGACTGGCTACACCTTC. This sequence encodes CASSLKGATGYTF.

CDR3: CASSLRSSGANVLTF. Written as DNA, the CDR3 is TGTGCCAGCAGCCTTAGGAGCTCTGGGGCCAACGTCCTGACTTTC. This chain connects TRBV5-4 to TRBJ2-6; D uncertain. Trimming shortened V by 4 bases and J by 0 bases, and 8 bases separated the two germline ends. There are 15 residues in the CDR3. CDR1 is SGHNT, CDR2 YYREEE, per germline (reference sequence).

Of note for this clone: This CDR3 is also generated by other DNA sequences in the sample. The genes are TRBV5-1 and TRBJ1-4; 8 nucleotides match TRBD1. The germline CDR1 and CDR2 sequences are SGHRS and YFSETQ. The V gene end was trimmed by 0 bases and the J gene end by 5 bases; junction bases not matched to a gene: 3. CDR3 length equals 15 residues. The CDR3 DNA follows: TGCGCCAGCAGCTTGGACGGGACAGGCAATGAAAAACTGTTTTTT. The encoded protein is CASSLDGTGNEKLFF. Variable domain in full (rest from reference TRBV5-1 and TRBJ1-4): KAGVTQTPRYLIKTRGQQVTLSCSPISGHRSVSWYQQTPGQGLQFLFEYFSETQRNKGNFPGRFSGRQFSNSRSEMNVSTLELGDSALYLCASSLDGTGNEKLFFGSGTQLSVL.

This sequence joins TRBV5-1 and TRBJ2-5; weak D call: TRBD1 (5 bases). CDR3 size: 16 residues. The germline V and J ends were trimmed by 0 bases and 1 base, with 13 bases remaining between them. Germline V gene lookup returns CDR1 SGHRS and CDR2 YFSETQ. The CDR3 here is CASSLGQGSPQETQYF. CDR3 nucleotides: TGCGCCAGCAGCTTGGGGCAGGGTAGTCCCCAAGAGACCCAGTACTTC. The full variable domain, its missing parts supplied by reference TRBV5-1 and TRBJ2-5, is KAGVTQTPRYLIKTRGQQVTLSCSPISGHRSVSWYQQTPGQGLQFLFEYFSETQRNKGNFPGRFSGRQFSNSRSEMNVSTLELGDSALYLCASSLGQGSPQETQYFGPGTRLLVL.